The TCR beta chain described here comes from a study of tumor-infiltrating lymphocytes in primary liver carcinoma. Study-level information: The study enrolled male and female patients aged 30 to 69 years.

The V end was cut by 3 bases, the J end by 4 bases, with 9 bases between. The CDR3 totals 13 residues. The blood RNA (from unsorted whole blood) was obtained, and germline DNA was also extracted. Study-level points and caveats: Against blood, tumors held a significantly higher top-250-clone fraction (p = 0.039).

The investigators made TCR beta cDNA from 400 to 500 ng total RNA, using a constant-region primer. A slightly modified ARM-PCR protocol with three nested multiplex PCR rounds produced these TCR beta libraries. It was with TRBV1-TRBV30 forward primers and a C-beta reverse primer that the first two PCR rounds were run, at about 10 cycles each. One entry per CDR3 protein, called by TCRdb with MiXCR from the multiplex PCR reads. The sample consists of a few hundred thousand distinct CDR3 sequences, almost 60% of them appearing once. Details on this clonotype: Its antigen remains unknown.

The J gene is TRBJ1-1, the V gene TRBV12-3 or TRBV12-4; D uncertain. Sequencing was carried out using peripheral blood. The clonotype comes from a woman in her 30s with primary liver carcinoma and hepatitis B virus infection. DNA for the CDR3: TGTGCCAGCAGTTTGAGGGTACCCACTGAAGCTTTCTTT. This encodes CASSLRVPTEAFF.